One sample yielded the 25 T cell receptor beta chains listed below, sequenced in a study of T cell responses to AZD1222 COVID-19 vaccine. Using immunoSEQ multiplex PCR, the repertoire was profiled, and TCRdb retains in-frame clones only, with some absent. The sample shows approximately 110,000 clones, approximately 85% of them seen only once. This sample comprised peripheral blood, obtained on day 0 of AZD1222 vaccination. The origin of the receptors is an adult in good health.

V and J are TRBV9 and TRBJ1-6; 7 bases map to TRBD1. The CDR3 is 16 amino acids. Germline lookup yields CDR1 SGDLS and CDR2 YYNGEE. With V trimmed by 4 bases and J by 0 bases, 4 bases remained unmatched. The CDR3 coding sequence is TGTGCCAGCAGCACAGGGGCGAGCTCCTATAATTCACCCCTCCACTTT. This gives the protein CASSTGASSYNSPLHF.

Comments on this clone: The same CDR3 also results from other DNA sequences found in this sample. J is TRBJ2-7 and V is TRBV7-2; TRBD2 is a possible D gene (5 bases). In germline, CDR1 is SGHTA, CDR2 FQGNSA. Trimming left V 2 bases short and J 1 base short, with 9 bases between. This CDR3 is 14 amino acids long. This chain's CDR3 is CASSLRGESYEQYF. As DNA, the CDR3 is TGTGCCAGCAGCTTACGGGGAGAATCCTACGAGCAGTACTTC.

This clone occurred a few times. V usage is TRBV27 and J usage is TRBJ1-1; D gene ambiguous. Trimming left V 7 bases short and J 2 bases short, with 17 bases between. Per germline, CDR1 MNHEY and CDR2 SMNVEV (reference sequence). CDR3 length: 15 residues. In DNA form, the CDR3 reads TGTGCCAGCATGCTTACGTTGCGGTCTAACACTGAAGCTTTCTTT. It yields the protein CASMLTLRSNTEAFF.

On this clone itself: Compared with germline, one end of the junction differs, possibly owing to a read error. The rearrangement links TRBV6-5 to TRBJ1-6; 8 positions match TRBD1. CDR3 length: 15 residues. The germline CDR1 and CDR2 sequences are MNHEY and SVGAGI. The CDR3 spells CASSYSQGAKDPSNF. Here the CDR3 DNA reads TGTGCCAGCAGTTACTCCCAGGGGGCTAAAGACCCGAGTAACTTT.

This clone has only a few counts. J is TRBJ1-1 and V is TRBV6-5; D unclear. The CDR3 sequence is 15 residues long. The V end was cut by 4 bases, the J end by 0 bases, with 12 bases between. The V gene's germline CDR1 is MNHEY and CDR2 SVGAGI. DNA of the CDR3: TGTGCCAGCAGTTCCCGACCGGAAATGAACACTGAAGCTTTCTTT. This gives the protein CASSSRPEMNTEAFF.

The genes are TRBV25-1 and TRBJ1-1; D unresolved. V lost 3 bases and J lost 2, with 7 bases in between. Germline V CDR1 and CDR2: MGHDK, SYGVNS. The CDR3 has 13 amino acids. The CDR3 sequence: CASSDQANTEAFF. DNA of the CDR3: TGTGCCAGCAGTGATCAGGCCAACACTGAAGCTTTCTTT.

The chain uses TRBV28 and TRBJ1-1, with a weak D call TRBD1 (5 bases). Germline V gives CDR1 MDHEN, CDR2 SYDVKM. Trimming cost V 3 bases and J 6 bases, with 17 bases left between them. This CDR3 spans 15 amino acids. CDR3 DNA sequence: TGTGCCAGCAGTTTTGGGGCAGGGAAAATCGCTGAAGCTTTCTTT. This sequence encodes CASSFGAGKIAEAFF.

This clone was counted a few times. The chain links TRBV7-2 to TRBJ2-2, with TRBD1 matching 10 bases. Trimming removed 4 bases from V and 3 bases from J; junction bases left unmatched: 2. The CDR3 has 15 amino acids. Looked up from germline, CDR1 is SGHTA and CDR2 is FQGNSA. CDR3 amino acids: CASSSGTGDTGELFF. The CDR3 DNA follows: TGTGCCAGCAGCTCCGGGACAGGGGACACCGGGGAGCTGTTTTTT.

V and J are TRBV7-2 and TRBJ1-6; D call uncertain. CDR1 is SGHTA and CDR2 is FQGNSA in the germline V gene. The CDR3 extends over 14 amino acids. V lost 5 bases, J lost 9 bases, and 14 bases lay in between. The CDR3 sequence: CASSVERLGSPLHF. The CDR3 nucleotides are TGTGCCAGCAGCGTAGAGCGGCTCGGTTCACCCCTCCACTTT.

This chain connects TRBV12-3 or TRBV12-4 to TRBJ1-5; D call uncertain. The V end was cut by 8 bases, the J end by 3 bases, with 11 bases between. This CDR3 has 13 residues. The CDR3 DNA reads TGTGCCAGCGTCCGGGAATTCAATCAGCCCCAGCATTTT. Its translation: CASVREFNQPQHF.

This rearrangement joins TRBV28 to TRBJ1-5, with D possibly matching TRBD1 (5 bases). V dropped 10 bases and J dropped 7 bases, with 20 bases sitting between them. Germline values: CDR1 MDHEN, CDR2 SYDVKM. CDR3 size: 14 residues. For the CDR3, the DNA is TGTGCCACCCAGCAAATAAACCCAGGGCAGCCCCAGCATTTT. This gives the protein CATQQINPGQPQHF.

The rearrangement links TRBV19 to TRBJ1-2, with D possibly being TRBD1 (5 bases). The CDR3 runs 14 residues. Germline lookup yields CDR1 LNHDA and CDR2 SQIVND (reference sequence). Between the trimmed V and J ends, which lost 7 bases and 3 bases, there was a span of 15 bases. The CDR3 DNA reads TGTGCCAGTATAAGGGGACGACAAGACTATGGCTACACCTTC. Translated, it gives CASIRGRQDYGYTF.

The chain couples TRBV19 to TRBJ1-6, with D tentatively TRBD1 (5 bases). Trimming cost V 4 bases and J 10 bases, with 17 bases left between them. From germline, CDR1 is LNHDA and CDR2 SQIVND (reference sequence). The CDR3 totals 15 residues. The CDR3 nucleotides are TGTGCCAGTAGTACTCTCCCGACAGCTGGCTCACCCCTCCACTTT. Residues: CASSTLPTAGSPLHF. The whole variable domain, filled in from reference TRBV19 and TRBJ1-6, reads DGGITQSPKYLFRKEGQNVTLSCEQNLNHDAMYWYRQDPGQGLRLIYYSQIVNDFQKGDIAEGYSVSREKKESFPLTVTSAQKNPTAFYLCASSTLPTAGSPLHFGNGTRLTVT.

The J gene is TRBJ2-1, the V gene TRBV7-8, with D unclear. The CDR3 consists of 16 residues. Germline assignment: CDR1 SGHVS and CDR2 FQNEAQ. V was pared by 1 base and J by 0 bases, with 10 bases between. This chain's CDR3 is CASSLVPWSSYNEQFF. The CDR3 DNA reads TGTGCCAGCAGCTTAGTCCCGTGGAGCTCCTACAATGAGCAGTTCTTC. The whole variable domain, remainder taken from reference TRBV7-8 and TRBJ2-1, is GAGVSQSPRYKVAKRGQDVALRCDPISGHVSLFWYQQALGQGPEFLTYFQNEAQLDKSGLPSDRFFAERPEGSVSTLKIQRTQQEDSAVYLCASSLVPWSSYNEQFFGPGTRLTVL.

This chain connects TRBV5-1 to TRBJ2-7, with 9 bases identical to TRBD2. Germline trimming cut 6 bases from V and 4 bases from J; bases unmatched to any gene: 29. The length of the CDR3 is 21 residues. The germline V gene encodes CDR1 SGHRS and CDR2 YFSETQ. CDR3 residues: CASTQGLAGGPGNSRAYEQYF. The DNA for the CDR3 is TGCGCCAGCACCCAAGGACTCGCGGGGGGGCCGGGGAATTCGAGAGCATACGAGCAGTACTTC.

J is TRBJ2-1 and V is TRBV29-1, with TRBD2 as a possible D gene (5 bases). Germline loops: CDR1 SQVTM, CDR2 ANQGSEA. The CDR3 runs 15 residues. Trimming pared 8 bases from V and 0 bases from J, leaving 17 bases between. Here the CDR3 DNA reads TGCAGCACCCCCCGGTCCGGGGTCTCCTACAATGAGCAGTTCTTC. It encodes CSTPRSGVSYNEQFF.

The chain recombines TRBV25-1 with TRBJ1-1; the D gene is possibly TRBD1 (5 bases). This CDR3 region has 12 residues. Trimming left V 5 bases short and J 11 bases short, with 15 bases between. Germline CDR1 is MGHDK and CDR2 is SYGVNS. This CDR3 reads CASSPKGVRAFF. In DNA form, the CDR3 reads TGTGCCAGCAGTCCCAAAGGGGTAAGGGCTTTCTTT.

The rearrangement uses TRBV30 and TRBJ2-7; weak D call: TRBD2 (6 bases). There are 12 residues in the CDR3. V was clipped by 1 base and J by 5 bases, with 9 bases between them. The V gene's germline CDR1 is GTSNPN and CDR2 SVGIG (reference sequence). CDR3 loop: CAWSATGDEQYF. In DNA, the CDR3 is TGTGCCTGGAGTGCAACGGGAGACGAGCAGTACTTC.

The J gene is TRBJ1-1, the V gene TRBV27; perhaps TRBD1 as D (5 bases). From germline, CDR1 is MNHEY and CDR2 SMNVEV (reference sequence). The CDR3 totals 18 residues. V shed 6 bases and J shed 0 bases, with 23 bases lying between them. This CDR3 is CASRPMGRGLYLNTEAFF. The CDR3 DNA reads as TGTGCCAGCAGACCAATGGGGAGGGGCCTTTACCTGAACACTGAAGCTTTCTTT.

This chain links TRBV7-9 with TRBJ2-7; D call uncertain. Trimming took off 5 bases at V and 3 bases at J, with 8 bases between the two ends. This CDR3 has 12 amino acids. The germline V gene encodes CDR1 SEHNR and CDR2 FQNEAQ (reference sequence). This chain's CDR3 is CASSPGYYEQYF. CDR3 nucleotides: TGTGCCAGCAGCCCAGGATACTACGAGCAGTACTTC.

The rearrangement links TRBV6-1 to TRBJ2-2; 8 nucleotides line up with TRBD2. This CDR3 is 15 amino acids long. CDR1 is MNHNS and CDR2 is SASEGT in the germline V gene. With V trimmed by 2 bases and J by 6 bases, 5 bases remained unmatched. CDR3 nucleotides: TGTGCCAGCAGTGAATCGAGCGGGGGTCCCGGGGAGCTGTTTTTT. This sequence encodes CASSESSGGPGELFF.

J is TRBJ1-3 and V is TRBV9, with TRBD1 matching over 7 bases. This CDR3 is 15 amino acids long. V gave up 0 bases and J gave up 1 base; unmatched junction bases: 1. Per the germline V gene, CDR1 is SGDLS and CDR2 is YYNGEE. The CDR3 nucleotides read TGTGCCAGCAGCGTAGACAGGGGATCTGGAAACACCATATATTTT. Encoded protein: CASSVDRGSGNTIYF.

The rearrangement uses TRBV30 and TRBJ1-2, with D perhaps matching TRBD1 (5 bases). The germline V gene has CDR1 GTSNPN and CDR2 SVGIG (reference sequence). Trimming removed 2 bases at V and 4 bases at J, with 14 bases between. The CDR3 length is 14 residues. The CDR3 nucleotides read TGTGCCTGGAGTCGAGCACAGGCTCTCTATGGCTACACCTTC. Protein sequence: CAWSRAQALYGYTF.

V usage is TRBV6-5 and J usage is TRBJ1-2; 8 positions match TRBD1. The CDR3 extends over 16 amino acids. CDR1 and CDR2 from the germline V gene are MNHEY and SVGAGI. J lost 4 bases, V lost 1 base, and 8 bases had no gene match. As DNA, the CDR3 is TGTGCCAGCAGTTACTACAGGGGGAACTCGGTCTATGGCTACACCTTC. Translated: CASSYYRGNSVYGYTF.

The rearrangement joins TRBV7-8 to TRBJ2-7; a weak D match, TRBD2 (7 bases). This CDR3 contains 15 residues. The germline V gene has CDR1 SGHVS and CDR2 FQNEAQ. V dropped 5 bases and J dropped 7 bases, with 21 bases sitting between them. Written as DNA, the CDR3 is TGTGCCAGCAGCCGAGAAGGAGGGGGGGCGTGGGAGCAGTACTTC. Protein sequence: CASSREGGGAWEQYF.